This T cell receptor beta chain was recorded in a study of T cells after somatic rescue of genetic block. This CDR3 is built from 14 residues. Per the germline V gene, CDR1 is MNHEY and CDR2 is SVGAGI. Trimming took 2 bases from V and 6 from J, leaving 13 bases between them. TCRdb keeps only in-frame clones here, not all; method: immunoSEQ multiplex PCR. The sample records more than 14,000 clones, around three quarters being singletons. The genes are TRBV6-5 and TRBJ1-2; D might be TRBD1 (5 bases). Sequenced material: peripheral blood mononuclear cells (PBMCs). The clonotype originates from a boy between 5 and 17 years old. The CDR3 reads CASSYGGAGHGYTF. The CDR3 DNA reads TGTGCCAGCAGTTACGGCGGGGCGGGACATGGCTACACCTTC.